A selection of T cell receptor beta chains follows, all from one sample in a study of neoadjuvant anti-PD-1 for oral cavity cancer. Using immunoSEQ multiplex PCR, the repertoire was profiled, and TCRdb retains in-frame clones only, with some absent. Of about 15,000 clones in the sample, over 60% were seen once. The sample was PBMCs, taken before nivolumab (anti-PD-1) treatment. The receptors derive from a person aged 35-79 years with oral cavity squamous cell carcinoma. Both conserved end residues are part of each CDR3.

>TRBV2|TRBJ1-1
CASSEGGQPEAFF
>TRBV5-6|TRBJ1-2
CASSPDRADGYTF
>TRBV7-2|TRBJ2-5
CASSSRGGAVETQYF
>TRBV11-2|TRBJ2-7
CASSLGADLPYEQYF
>TRBV7-8|TRBJ1-2
CASSQPSWTNYGYTF
>TRBV27|TRBJ1-1
CASSWQGAQNTEAFF
>TRBV9|TRBJ2-1
CASSVDRAYNEQFF
>TRBV21-1|TRBJ2-7
CASSTRCQGGSYEQYF
>TRBV7-8|TRBJ1-2
CASSFDRDYGYTF
>TRBV27|TRBJ1-2
CASSLNLNYGYTF
>TRBV7-2|TRBJ1-2
CASSLGRGAGGYTF
>TRBV7-9|TRBJ2-1
CASSYPTLPENEQFF
>TRBV6-5|TRBJ1-2
CASREPGRSNYGYTF
>TRBV19|TRBJ1-1
CASSMGAGMNTEAFF
>TRBV10-3|TRBJ1-6
CAISESQGDYNSPLHF
>TRBV2|TRBJ1-2
CASSSLGGPEGYGYTF
>TRBV10-2|TRBJ2-1
CASSEPRTSGSGRGNEQFF
>TRBV5-4|TRBJ1-1
CASSLSGGTGTEAFF
>TRBV11-3|TRBJ2-1
CASSSSGDGYNEQFF
>TRBV25-1|TRBJ1-1
CATSRGLRTEAFF
>TRBV9|TRBJ2-1
CASSVTSGTYNEQFF
>TRBV5-1|TRBJ2-1
CASSPSSGGGNEQFF